The sequence of this T cell receptor (beta chain) was determined in a study of blood T cell repertoires in COVID-19. About the study: The United States, Italy and Spain supplied acute and convalescent COVID-19 samples. The cDNA or gDNA used as material had been derived from T cells, B-cell-depleted T cells, or PBMCs.

Germline V lookup: CDR1 LNHDA, CDR2 SQIVND (reference sequence). V was clipped by 5 bases and J by 2 bases; unmatched bases: 6. The CDR3 extends over 16 amino acids. As originally analysed: Using reference gene primer amplification, nucleated cell counts were estimated. The assay was immunoSEQ multiplex PCR, and TCRdb's table has in-frame clones only and misses some. V and J calls and clone size are as listed in that table; D and trimming were resolved from the DNA. The sample includes roughly 220,000 clones, roughly 82% of them seen just once. This chain joins TRBV19 and TRBJ2-3; TRBD2 agrees at 11 bases. This TCR was recovered from a woman in her thirties or forties who had recovered from COVID-19. Sequencing input: peripheral blood. The CDR3 DNA sequence: TGTGCCAGTAGTGCGACTAGCGGGGAGTACACAGATACGCAGTATTTT. This encodes CASSATSGEYTDTQYF.